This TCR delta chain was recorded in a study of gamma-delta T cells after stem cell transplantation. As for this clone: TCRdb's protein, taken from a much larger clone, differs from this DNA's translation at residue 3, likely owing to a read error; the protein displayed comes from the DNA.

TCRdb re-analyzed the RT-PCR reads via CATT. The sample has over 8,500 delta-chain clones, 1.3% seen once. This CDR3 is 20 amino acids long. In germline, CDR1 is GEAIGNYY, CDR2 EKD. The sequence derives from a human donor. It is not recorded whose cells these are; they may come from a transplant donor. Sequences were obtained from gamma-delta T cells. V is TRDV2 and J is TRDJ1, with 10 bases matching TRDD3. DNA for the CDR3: TGTGCCTCTGACGATATCCAGAAGGGTGAGGGGGATACGACCACCGATAAACTCATCTTT. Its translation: CASDDIQKGEGDTTTDKLIF.